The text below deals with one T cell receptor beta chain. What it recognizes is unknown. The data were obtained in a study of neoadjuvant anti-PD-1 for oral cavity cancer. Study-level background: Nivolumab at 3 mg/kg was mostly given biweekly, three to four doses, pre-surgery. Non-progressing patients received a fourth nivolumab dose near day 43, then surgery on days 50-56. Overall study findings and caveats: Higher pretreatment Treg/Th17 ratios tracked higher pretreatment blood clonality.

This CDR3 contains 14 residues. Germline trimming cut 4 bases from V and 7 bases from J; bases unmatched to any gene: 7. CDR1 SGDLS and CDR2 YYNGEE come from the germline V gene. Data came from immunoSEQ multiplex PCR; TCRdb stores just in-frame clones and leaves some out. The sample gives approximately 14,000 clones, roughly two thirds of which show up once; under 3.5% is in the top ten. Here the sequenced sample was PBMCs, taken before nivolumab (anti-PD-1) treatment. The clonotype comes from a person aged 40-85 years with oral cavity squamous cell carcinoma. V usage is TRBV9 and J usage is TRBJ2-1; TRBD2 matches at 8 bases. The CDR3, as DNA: TGTGCCAGCAGCCCCCGTGGGACTAGTAATGAGCAGTTCTTC. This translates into CASSPRGTSNEQFF.